This is a list of T cell receptor beta chains from one sample in a study of response to subunit inactivated influenza vaccine. MiXCR, run by TCRdb on the RT-PCR reads, gives a single entry per CDR3 protein. The sample contains 450,000 to 600,000 distinct CDR3 sequences, 16% of which appear only once. The sequencing here drew on CD4+ T cells sorted from PBMCs, taken about 24 months after vaccination. The receptors were sampled from a man between 50 and 69 years old who received an inactivated influenza vaccine. The CDR3 runs from the conserved cysteine through the conserved F or W. D genes are given only for firm matches. Clone size, where shown, is once, few, many, or a class for clones that have expanded.

>-|TRBV5-1|few|TRBJ2-1
TGCGCCAGCACCGTTGGTGGGGGCTCCTACAATGAGCAGTTCTTC
CASTVGGGSYNEQFF
>-|TRBV5-1|many|TRBJ1-1
TGCGCCAGCAGCTACGGCCCAGGATCCACTGAAGCTTTCTTT
CASSYGPGSTEAFF
>-|TRBV12-5|many|TRBJ2-1
TGTGCTAGTGGTTTAGTACAGGGAATGGGCCGGCAGAATGAGCAGTTCTTC
CASGLVQGMGRQNEQFF
>TRBD1|TRBV2|-|TRBJ2-5
TGTGCCAGCAGTGGACGGACAGGACTGACACAAGAGACCCAGTACTTC
CASSGRTGLTQETQYF
>TRBD2|TRBV11-2|-|TRBJ2-1
TGTGCCAGCAGCTTAGGTCTAGCGGGAGCCCGGTCCTACAATGAACAGTTCTTC
CASSLGLAGARSYNEQFF
>-|TRBV18|-|TRBJ1-1
TGTGCCAGCTTAGGGGCCGGGCGAAACACTGAAGCTTTCTTT
CASLGAGRNTEAFF
>-|TRBV20-1|few|TRBJ1-1
TGCAGTGCTGGCCGCCCGGGGGCGGCAGACACTGAAGCTTTCTTT
CSAGRPGAADTEAFF
>-|TRBV7-8|many|TRBJ2-1
TGTGCCAGCACCTACGTCGGCAGCAATGAGCAGTTCTTC
CASTYVGSNEQFF
>TRBD2|TRBV27|few|TRBJ2-1
TGTGCCAGCAGTTCCTTTAGCGGGAGAGGGAATGAGCAGTTCTTC
CASSSFSGRGNEQFF
>-|TRBV4-3|few|TRBJ2-7
TGCGCCAGCAGCCAAGAGGGGACCTTTAACGAGCAGTACTTC
CASSQEGTFNEQYF
>TRBD2|TRBV20-1|few|TRBJ2-3
TGCAGTGCTAGTACGGGAGGGCCTGTCACAGATACGCAGTATTTT
CSASTGGPVTDTQYF
>-|TRBV5-1|many|TRBJ2-5
TGCGCCAGCAGCCAAGGGTCAGGCCAAGAGACCCAGTACTTC
CASSQGSGQETQYF
>-|TRBV4-1|few|TRBJ2-7
TGCGCCAGCAGCCAACCCCCGGGACGGTCCAACTACGAGCAGTACTTC
CASSQPPGRSNYEQYF
>-|TRBV12-3/TRBV12-4|few|TRBJ2-1
TGTGCCAGCAGTTTAATGGTCCGGCAGGGCAATGAGCAGTTCTTC
CASSLMVRQGNEQFF
>TRBD1|TRBV12-3/TRBV12-4|-|TRBJ2-1
TGTGCCAGCAGTCCCGGGACAGACAATGAGCAGTTCTTC
CASSPGTDNEQFF
>-|TRBV29-1|few|TRBJ2-1
TGCAGCGTTGACTCGGGCACAAACAATGAGCAGTTCTTC
CSVDSGTNNEQFF
>TRBD1|TRBV11-1|few|TRBJ2-7
TGTGCCAGCAGCCATAGGGACAGGGGAAACCACGAGCAGTACTTC
CASSHRDRGNHEQYF
>-|TRBV11-2|many|TRBJ1-3
TGTGCCAGCAGCTTATCCCAGAACACCATATATTTT
CASSLSQNTIYF
>TRBD2|TRBV27|few|TRBJ2-2
TGTGCCAGCAGTTTCGGAAGGACTAGCGGTTACACCGGGGAGCTGTTTTTT
CASSFGRTSGYTGELFF
>TRBD1|TRBV20-1|few|TRBJ1-6
TGCAGTGCTGCCCCGACAGGGCAGCTCCTCCACTTT
CSAAPTGQLLHF
>-|TRBV20-1|-|TRBJ2-5
TGCAGTGCTAGAGAGGCTCTAGGCCAGTACTTC
CSAREALGQYF
>TRBD2|TRBV6-5|-|TRBJ2-1
TGTGCCAGCAGTTACCCTAGCGGGGGGTCTCGAAATGAGCAGTTCTTC
CASSYPSGGSRNEQFF
>-|TRBV24-1|few|TRBJ2-1
TGTGCCACCAGTGATTTGAGCGAAACCAACTACAATGAGCAGTTCTTC
CATSDLSETNYNEQFF